The clone carrying this T cell receptor (beta chain) was observed many times. The entry originates in a study of shared clonotypes between healthy human individuals. About the research overall: The cohort comprised a couple of women and a few men. Their ages spanned 18 to 49 years.

The CDR3 loop spans 14 amino acids. The V gene lost 4 bases and the J gene lost 2 bases, with 12 bases spanning the gap. Germline CDR1 SGHRS, CDR2 YFSETQ. At the deep level, the assay was run. Unsorted PBMC DNA was run through sequencing on ten immunoSEQ deep assay plates. Profiling relied on immunoSEQ multiplex PCR, and the TCRdb table lists in-frame clones only, not all of them. The sample has 490,000 or so clones; about 82% are singletons. Sequenced: PBMCs. The clonotype was recovered from a middle-aged woman in good health. Some clones in this sample may be carry-over from other donors' samples. The rearrangement joins TRBV5-1 to TRBJ2-5; possible D gene TRBD1, 7 bases. CDR3 bases: TGCGCCAGCAGCCGCGGGACAGAACAAGAGACCCAGTACTTC. It is translated as CASSRGTEQETQYF.